Shown below are 11 T cell receptor beta chains from a single sample sequenced in a study of T cell clonality in common variable immunodeficiency. TCRdb keeps only in-frame clones here, not all; method: immunoSEQ multiplex PCR. The profile covers some 40,000 clones, none occurring a single time. Material for sequencing was peripheral blood mononuclear cells. These receptors were collected from a person aged 18 to 75 in good health.

Ten or more counts support this clone. The read finishes 3 residues shy of the CDR3 end, and the germline J gene is used to complete it. The rearrangement uses TRBV7-2 and TRBJ2-1, with 9 bases lining up with TRBD2. The germline CDR1 and CDR2 sequences are SGHTA and FQGNSA. V gave up 5 bases and J gave up 2 bases; unmatched junction bases: 4. CDR3 length: 15 amino acids. The CDR3 sequence: CASSRGTSPYNEQFF. The sequenced part of the CDR3 DNA is TGTGCCAGCAGCCGGGGGACTAGCCCCTACAATGAG.

In this sample, this clone turned up many times. The read falls 3 residues short of the CDR3 end, and the missing part is taken from the germline J gene. V is TRBV19 and J is TRBJ2-3; 7 nucleotides line up with TRBD2. Germline CDR1 is LNHDA and CDR2 is SQIVND (reference sequence). The CDR3 runs to 16 residues. J lost 1 base, V lost 6 bases, and 10 bases had no gene match. Here the CDR3 reads CASSGSSGRGTDTQYF. The covered CDR3 bases are TGTGCCAGTAGCGGGTCATCGGGGAGGGGCACAGATACG.

This clone was seen repeatedly, ten times or more. The sequence runs out 3 residues before the end of the CDR3; the remainder is reconstructed from the germline J gene. The chain links TRBV5-1 to TRBJ1-1; no firm D call. The ends were cut back, 2 bases at V and 1 base at J, with 15 bases in the middle. The CDR3 runs 16 residues. In germline, CDR1 is SGHRS, CDR2 YFSETQ. CDR3 protein: CASSFTQTLGNTEAFF. The CDR3 DNA, read in part, is TGCGCCAGCAGCTTCACCCAGACATTGGGGAACACTGAA.

This clone came up many times. The read finishes 3 residues shy of the CDR3 end, and the germline J gene is used to complete it. This chain joins TRBV12-5 and TRBJ2-7; D is possibly TRBD2 (5 bases). Germline V gene sequence: CDR1 LGHNT, CDR2 FRNRAP. This CDR3 has 13 residues. The V end was cut by 2 bases, the J end by 6 bases, with 11 bases between. The CDR3 region is CASGLSPGFEQYF. CDR3 bases read: TGTGCTAGTGGTTTGTCCCCGGGGTTCGAG.

This clone was detected ten times or more. The read terminates 3 residues before the CDR3 end, so the remaining end is supplied by the germline J gene. The chain combines TRBV20-1 with TRBJ2-3; 8 bases align to TRBD2. Germline loops: CDR1 DFQATT, CDR2 SNEGSKA (reference sequence). With V trimmed by 3 bases and J by 1 base, 3 bases remained unmatched. The CDR3 length is 14 residues. The part of the CDR3 DNA that was read is TGCAGTGCTAGCCCACTAGCGGGCACAGATACG. The encoded protein is CSASPLAGTDT. The whole CDR3 sequence reads CSASPLAGTDTQYF.

This clone showed up many times. The CDR3 end is not reached by the read, which stops 3 residues before it; the germline J gene fills it in. This chain links TRBV20-1 with TRBJ1-6, with TRBD1 matching over 10 bases. The CDR3 length is 15 residues. Trimming cost V 2 bases and J 9 bases; bases outside gene matches: 7. CDR1 is DFQATT and CDR2 is SNEGSKA in the germline V gene (reference sequence). The CDR3 protein is CSARPPGQGVSPLHF. The CDR3 bases that were read are TGCAGTGCTAGACCGCCAGGACAGGGGGTTTCACCC.

This clone came up many times. The read ends 3 residues early relative to the CDR3; the germline J gene fills the gap. The identical CDR3 is also encoded by other nucleotide sequences in the sample. The chain couples TRBV20-1 to TRBJ2-7; 9 bases map to TRBD2. Germline CDR1 and CDR2: DFQATT and SNEGSKA (reference sequence). V lost 3 bases and J lost 4; bases outside the gene matches: 4. CDR3 length equals 13 residues. CDR3 region: CSARLAGRYEQYF. The part of the CDR3 DNA that was read is TGCAGTGCTAGGCTAGCGGGACGTTACGAG.

This clone occurred many times. At one end, the junction sequence differs from germline, possibly due to a read error. The read halts 3 residues ahead of the CDR3 end, with the missing end drawn from the germline J gene. The chain has TRBV5-1 and TRBJ2-7, with 9 bases lining up with TRBD1. The germline CDR1 and CDR2 sequences are SGHRS and YFSETQ. The CDR3 consists of 16 residues. The sequenced part of the CDR3 DNA is TGCACCAGCAGCTGGTCTCCCGGGACAGGGTCCTACGAG. It specifies CTSSWSPGTGSYE. The complete CDR3 reads CTSSWSPGTGSYEQYF.

Many counts were recorded for this clone. Sequencing ends 3 residues short of the CDR3 end; the germline J gene provides the rest. J is TRBJ2-3 and V is TRBV15, with TRBD2 matching 8 bases. The V and J ends lost 3 bases and 6 bases, in that order; junction bases with no gene match: 2. This CDR3 has 13 amino acids. Germline-derived CDR1 and CDR2 are LNHNV and YYDKDF (reference sequence). The sequenced CDR3 bases are TGTGCCACCAGCAGGAGACTAGCGGATACG. Encoded protein: CATSRRLADT. The full CDR3 protein reads CATSRRLADTQYF.

This clone showed up many times. With the read ending 3 residues before the CDR3 end, the germline J gene is used to fill in that end. The chain joins TRBV6-2 or TRBV6-3 to TRBJ1-1; weak D call: TRBD1 (6 bases). The V and J ends lost 4 bases and 0 bases respectively, with 15 bases between them. CDR1 and CDR2 (germline): MNHEY, SVGEGT. The CDR3 has 16 amino acids. CDR3 protein: CASSWSFRDMNTEAFF. The sequenced part of the CDR3 DNA is TGTGCCAGCAGTTGGTCCTTCAGGGACATGAACACTGAA.

This clone showed up many times. The read ends 3 residues early relative to the CDR3; the germline J gene fills the gap. This chain links TRBV28 with TRBJ2-3, with TRBD2 matching 7 bases. V lost 3 bases, J lost 4 bases, and 16 bases stayed unmatched. Per the germline V gene, CDR1 is MDHEN and CDR2 is SYDVKM. The CDR3 consists of 18 residues. The CDR3 sequence: CASSFPRIAAGEADTQYF. Incomplete CDR3 DNA: TGTGCCAGCAGTTTTCCCCGGATTGCGGCGGGAGAGGCAGATACG.